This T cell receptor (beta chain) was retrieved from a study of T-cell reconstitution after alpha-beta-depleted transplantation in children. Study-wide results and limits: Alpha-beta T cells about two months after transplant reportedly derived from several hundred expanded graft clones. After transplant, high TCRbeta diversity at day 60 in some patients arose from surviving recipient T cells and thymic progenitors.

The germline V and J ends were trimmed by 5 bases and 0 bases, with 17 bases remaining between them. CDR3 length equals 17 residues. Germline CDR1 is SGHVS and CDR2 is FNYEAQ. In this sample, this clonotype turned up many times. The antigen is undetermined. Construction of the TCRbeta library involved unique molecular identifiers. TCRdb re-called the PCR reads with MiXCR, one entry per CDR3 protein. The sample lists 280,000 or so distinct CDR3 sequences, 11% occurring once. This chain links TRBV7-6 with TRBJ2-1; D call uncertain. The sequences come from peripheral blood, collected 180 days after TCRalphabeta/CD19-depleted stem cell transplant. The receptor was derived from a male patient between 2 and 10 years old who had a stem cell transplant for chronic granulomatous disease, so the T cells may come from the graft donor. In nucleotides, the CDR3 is TGTGCCAGCAGCCCTGCTCACGGGCTAAGCTCCTACAATGAGCAGTTCTTC. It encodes CASSPAHGLSSYNEQFF.